This T cell receptor beta chain was profiled in a study of high-grade serous ovarian cancer treatment subgroups (dated by TCRdb to the early 2020s). Regarding the study in general: A mean of around 14,000 reads and approximately 7,500 unique TCR beta rearrangements per sample was generated by sequencing. The study profiled TCR beta repertoires in high-grade serous ovarian cancer patients grouped by complete gross resection or neoadjuvant chemotherapy response under a laparoscopic triage algorithm. The cohort comprised some 30 patients: about ten with no residual disease after primary surgery (R0), about ten excellent NACT responders, and about ten poor NACT responders. Each patient contributed one primary tumor and two metastatic tumor samples, giving 90 samples in total.

Study-wide conclusions, independent of this receptor: Repertoire similarity between tumors of the same patient ranged about 0.095 to 0.79, whereas almost no similarity was seen between different patients. Neoantigen level correlated positively with TCR clonal relatedness, and copy number variation and mutation load from whole-genome sequencing showed a positive trend with TCR clonal relatedness. Because bulk tumor TCR sequencing provided no spatial information, insight into HGSC tumor complexity and diversity was limited. TCR repertoire analyses focused on CDR3; CDR1 and CDR2 were not analyzed.

Its CDR3 holds 16 amino acids, cysteine through phenylalanine. Kept here is only the CDR3 DNA, which spans 48 bases and is read in frame from base 1. V gives up 1 base and J gives up 2 bases, and the segment between their germline ends measures 13 bases. CDR1 and CDR2 were assigned from the germline V gene (reference sequence) as SEHNR and FQNEAQ. For this clone: No antigen is known for it. No base-level quality is on record; no much larger clone is a single base apart.

The 100 or so tumor samples were subjected to high-throughput TCR profiling using ImmunoSEQ. On the study's bioinformatics: To measure repertoire diversity, the metrics used were richness (unique productive sequences), clonality, evenness and relatedness, and the Bhattacharyya coefficient was used to assess similarity between samples. Conclusions stayed consistent in a sensitivity analysis that left out TCRs with fewer than two reads. Held by TCRdb, this immuneACCESS table contains in-frame sequences only and omits some clones. Under half of the omission traces to an unresolved V gene where checked; the cause of the rest is unknown. V, J and clone size are those of that table, while D and trimming were read from the DNA. The sample includes 2,500 to 3,500 clones, with roughly three quarters observed a single time. The ten largest account for over 15% of the sample. Tumor samples were collected prior to definitive surgery or chemotherapy. Genomic DNA was extracted by the MD Anderson Biospecimen Extraction Resource, and TCR sequencing was done by the MD Anderson Cancer Genomics Laboratory.

The origin of this receptor is a human donor with high-grade serous ovarian cancer. Sequenced input: tumor tissue. The sequence is built from TRBV7-9 and TRBJ2-3; TRBD2 is perhaps the D gene, given 6 matching bases. The DNA sequence is TGTGCCAGCAGCTTAGAGATAGCGGAGCACACAGATACGCAGTATTTT. This encodes CASSLEIAEHTDTQYF.